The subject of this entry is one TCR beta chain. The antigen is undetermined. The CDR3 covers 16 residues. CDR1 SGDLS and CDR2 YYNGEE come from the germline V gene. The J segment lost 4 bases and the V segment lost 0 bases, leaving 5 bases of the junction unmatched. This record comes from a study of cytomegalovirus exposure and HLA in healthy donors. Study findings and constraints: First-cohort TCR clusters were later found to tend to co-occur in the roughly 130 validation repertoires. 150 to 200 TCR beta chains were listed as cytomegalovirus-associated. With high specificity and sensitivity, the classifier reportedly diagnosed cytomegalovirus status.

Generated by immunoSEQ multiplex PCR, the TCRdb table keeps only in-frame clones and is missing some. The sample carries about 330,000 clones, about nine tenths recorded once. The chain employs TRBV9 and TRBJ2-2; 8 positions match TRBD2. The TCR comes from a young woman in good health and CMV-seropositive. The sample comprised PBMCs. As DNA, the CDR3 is TGTGCCAGCAGCGTAGAGGGAGCGGGGGTCACCGGGGAGCTGTTTTTT. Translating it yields CASSVEGAGVTGELFF.